A single sample is the source of the 8 T cell receptor beta chains below, sequenced in a study of T cell repertoires in cytomegalovirus infection. Via MiXCR, TCRdb re-called the reads, giving one row per CDR3 protein. The table shows fewer than 350,000 distinct CDR3 sequences, with about 27% occurring only once. No antigens are known for them. The sequenced sample was cultured PBMCs, obtained from culture after CMV antigen stimulation. The source of these receptors is a human donor in good health (CMV status not recorded). Some clones in this sample may be carry-over from other donors' samples.

The genes are TRBV7-6 and TRBJ1-1; a weak D match, TRBD1 (6 bases). V lost 4 bases and J lost 0, with 9 bases in between. This CDR3 is built from 14 residues. Per the germline V gene, CDR1 is SGHVS and CDR2 is FNYEAQ. For the CDR3, the DNA is TGTGCCAGCAGCTCCGCAGGGGTGAACACTGAAGCTTTCTTT. Translating it yields CASSSAGVNTEAFF.

The chain carries TRBV4-2 and TRBJ1-1; the D gene is possibly TRBD1 (5 bases). Germline CDR1 and CDR2: LGHNA and YNFKEQ. V lost 5 bases and J 1 base, leaving 14 bases between the germline ends. There are 15 residues in the CDR3. CDR3 sequence (DNA): TGTGCCAGCAGCGTCCGGGACCGCCGGAACACTGAAGCTTTCTTT. Protein sequence: CASSVRDRRNTEAFF.

This clonotype was seen a few times. This sequence joins TRBV7-6 and TRBJ2-5; the match to TRBD1 covers 7 bases. This CDR3 has 13 residues. Germline V gives CDR1 SGHVS, CDR2 FNYEAQ. V lost 5 bases to trimming and J lost 5 bases; unmatched junction nucleotides: 5. In DNA form, the CDR3 reads TGTGCCAGCAGCCCGACAGGGATTGAGACCCAGTACTTC. Protein sequence: CASSPTGIETQYF.

The V call is TRBV5-5, the J call TRBJ2-7; D is uncertain. Germline CDR1 and CDR2: SGHKS and YYEKEE (reference sequence). The CDR3 is 12 residues long. The V end lost 1 base, the J end lost 6 bases, and 8 bases lay between the germline ends. The CDR3 sequence is CASSLIASEQYF. CDR3 DNA: TGTGCCAGCAGCTTGATAGCCTCCGAGCAGTACTTC.

Note on this clonotype: A much larger clone lies a single base off, so this may be a read error. V is TRBV19 and J is TRBJ1-1; the D gene is possibly TRBD1 (6 bases). CDR3 length equals 19 residues. Trimming removed 3 bases at V and 5 bases at J, with 28 bases between. Per the germline V gene, CDR1 is LNHDA and CDR2 is SQIVND (reference sequence). CDR3 sequence (DNA): TGTGCCAGTAGTATTCGAACACAGGGCCCTGGAGCGAGAGGGACTGAAGCTTTCTTT. It translates to CASSIRTQGPGARGTEAFF.

The chain joins TRBV9 to TRBJ1-2; the D is unclear. CDR1 is SGDLS and CDR2 is YYNGEE in the germline V gene. The CDR3 contains 15 residues. The V end was cut by 0 bases, the J end by 2 bases, with 11 bases between. CDR3 loop: CASSVGPVSNYGYTF. Here the CDR3 DNA reads TGTGCCAGCAGCGTAGGTCCGGTCTCAAACTATGGCTACACCTTC.

CDR3 in DNA: TGTGCCACCAGCAGAGTGGGGAGCGGGGAGACCCAGTACTTC. Translating gives CATSRVGSGETQYF. V and J are TRBV15 and TRBJ2-5, with D possibly TRBD2 on 6 matching bases. The ends were cut back, 1 base at V and 5 bases at J, with 11 bases in the middle. Germline assignment: CDR1 LNHNV and CDR2 YYDKDF (reference sequence). There are 14 residues in the CDR3.

The rearrangement links TRBV28 to TRBJ1-5; maybe TRBD1 (5 bases). There are 13 residues in the CDR3. The V end lost 6 bases, the J end lost 1 base, and 7 bases lay between the germline ends. The V gene's germline CDR1 is MDHEN and CDR2 SYDVKM. The CDR3 sequence is CASSRTSNQPQHF. The CDR3 DNA sequence: TGTGCCAGCAGCCGGACAAGCAATCAGCCCCAGCATTTT.